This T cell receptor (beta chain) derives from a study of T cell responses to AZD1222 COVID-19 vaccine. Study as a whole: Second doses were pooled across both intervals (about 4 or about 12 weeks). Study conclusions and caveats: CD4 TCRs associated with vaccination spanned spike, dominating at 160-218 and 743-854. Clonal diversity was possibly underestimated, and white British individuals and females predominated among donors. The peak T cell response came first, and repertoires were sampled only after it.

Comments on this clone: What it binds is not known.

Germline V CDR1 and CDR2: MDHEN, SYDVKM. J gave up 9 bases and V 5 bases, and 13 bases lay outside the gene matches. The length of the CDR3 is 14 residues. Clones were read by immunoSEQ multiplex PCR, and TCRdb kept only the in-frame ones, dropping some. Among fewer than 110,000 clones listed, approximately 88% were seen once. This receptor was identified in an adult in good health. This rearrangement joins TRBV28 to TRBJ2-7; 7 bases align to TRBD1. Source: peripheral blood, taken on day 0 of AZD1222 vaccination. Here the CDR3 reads CASSEGQNYDAQYF. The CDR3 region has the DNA TGTGCCAGCAGTGAGGGACAGAACTACGATGCGCAGTACTTC.